Listed here is a single TCR beta chain. The CDR3 runs 14 residues. Trimming pared 4 bases from V and 7 bases from J, leaving 15 bases between. Germline CDR1 reads SGHTA; CDR2 reads FQGNSA. The data originate from a study of shared clonotypes between healthy human individuals. Profiling relied on immunoSEQ multiplex PCR, and the TCRdb table lists in-frame clones only, not all of them. This table has 1.4 million or so clones, 98% appearing once. The chain has TRBV7-2 and TRBJ2-3, with a tentative D call TRBD2 (5 bases). The TCR sequence derives from a man younger than 40 in good health. Sequencing was performed on naive CD4+ T cells sorted from blood. As to subset: CD45RA+ positively selected. The CDR3 coding sequence is TGTGCCAGCAGCTGGGTAGAGCGGAAGAATACGCAGTATTTT. This encodes CASSWVERKNTQYF.